The 20 T cell receptor beta chains reported below all come from one sample, sequenced in a study of T cell responses to AZD1222 COVID-19 vaccine (dated by TCRdb to about 2021). The receptor library was made with the immunoSEQ multiplex PCR assay. Here the immuneACCESS table is served through TCRdb, limited to in-frame sequences with V and J called. Missing clones are a known gap in these copies; in checked studies unresolved V genes cover under half, and the rest lacks a known reason. Within this sample are 150,000 to 200,000 clones, with approximately 94% of them counted one time only. The ten largest account for roughly 5.5% of the sample. The time point label of this sample denotes: about 28 days (+/-7) after the second vaccine dose. The specimen comprised peripheral blood, sampled 28 days after the second AZD1222 dose. These receptors were obtained from an adult who received the AZD1222 COVID-19 vaccine.

This chain links TRBV12-3 or TRBV12-4 with TRBJ1-1, with TRBD1 matching over 7 bases. V dropped 10 bases and J dropped 0; count of bases not matched to a gene: 5. This CDR3 is 13 amino acids long. CDR3 coding DNA: TGTGCCACCGACAGGGACATGAACACTGAAGCTTTCTTT. Translation: CATDRDMNTEAFF.

The chain employs TRBV7-2 and TRBJ1-5; D may be TRBD1 (5 bases). Germline V lookup: CDR1 SGHTA, CDR2 FQGNSA. The CDR3 covers 15 residues. Trimming took off 3 bases at V and 6 bases at J, with 15 bases between the two ends. CDR3 residues: CASSLGGSGGQPQHF. CDR3 sequence (DNA): TGTGCCAGCAGCTTGGGGGGATCCGGGGGTCAGCCCCAGCATTTT.

This chain joins TRBV10-3 and TRBJ2-2; perhaps TRBD1 as D (5 bases). This CDR3 has 14 residues. V was cut by 4 bases and J by 0 bases, with 6 bases left in between. CDR1 and CDR2 (germline): ENHRY, SYGVKD. The DNA for the CDR3 is TGTGCCATCAGTGTGACAGCGAACACCGGGGAGCTGTTTTTT. This translates into CAISVTANTGELFF.

CDR3 amino acids: CSARKGDGYTF. The CDR3 DNA sequence: TGCAGTGCTAGAAAGGGCGATGGCTACACCTTC. This chain links TRBV20-1 with TRBJ1-2, with D hard to call. The germline V and J ends were trimmed by 2 bases and 6 bases, with 7 bases remaining between them. CDR3 length: 11 amino acids. From germline, CDR1 is DFQATT and CDR2 SNEGSKA (reference sequence).

Here the CDR3 DNA reads TGTGCCAGCACGGGGGGGGTGCCCTACGAGCAGTACTTC. Translation: CASTGGVPYEQYF. This chain connects TRBV2 to TRBJ2-7, with 8 bases fitting TRBD2. J was trimmed by 2 bases and V by 7 bases; bases with no gene match: 4. Germline V gives CDR1 SNHLY, CDR2 FYNNEI. This CDR3 is built from 13 residues.

V is TRBV29-1 and J is TRBJ2-7, with a tentative D call TRBD1 (7 bases). CDR1 is SQVTM and CDR2 is ANQGSEA in the germline V gene. Trimming took 2 bases from V and 2 from J, leaving 16 bases between them. The CDR3 is made up of 15 amino acids. The CDR3 nucleotides are TGCAGCGTTGAAATGGCGCAGGGGGGACCCTACGAGCAGTACTTC. Protein product: CSVEMAQGGPYEQYF.

The V and J genes are TRBV7-9 and TRBJ1-5, with TRBD1 as a possible D gene (5 bases). Germline CDR1 reads SEHNR; CDR2 reads FQNEAQ (reference sequence). V lost 4 bases and J 4 bases, leaving 20 bases between the germline ends. This CDR3 has 17 amino acids. The CDR3 spells CASSSTPEGRENQPQHF. In nucleotides, the CDR3 is TGTGCCAGCAGCTCAACCCCGGAGGGGAGAGAGAATCAGCCCCAGCATTTT.

The rearrangement links TRBV4-3 to TRBJ1-1; D is possibly TRBD1 (5 bases). The CDR3 length is 14 residues. The V end was cut by 0 bases, the J end by 4 bases, with 9 bases between. Germline lookup yields CDR1 LGHNA and CDR2 YSLEER. CDR3 sequence reads: CASSQEGRVTEAFF. The CDR3 DNA sequence: TGCGCCAGCAGCCAAGAGGGCAGGGTCACTGAAGCTTTCTTT.

As for this clone: At the DNA level, this CDR3 is encoded by other sequences in the same sample as well. The chain couples TRBV12-3 or TRBV12-4 to TRBJ1-3; no clear D. With 5 bases removed from V and 0 bases from J, the gap between germline ends came to 5 bases. This CDR3 contains 13 residues. The CDR3 reads CASSRVSGNTIYF. The CDR3, as DNA: TGTGCCAGCAGTCGTGTCTCTGGAAACACCATATATTTT.

The chain's CDR3 is CASIRGGDYEQYF. DNA of the CDR3: TGTGCCAGCATCCGAGGGGGGGACTACGAGCAGTACTTC. The chain is built from TRBV5-6 and TRBJ2-7; weak D call: TRBD2 (7 bases). V shed 6 bases and J shed 3 bases, with 13 bases lying between them. The CDR3 consists of 13 residues. CDR1 is SGHDT, CDR2 YYEEEE, per germline. Using reference TRBV5-6 and TRBJ2-7 for the parts outside the CDR3, the full variable domain is DAGVTQSPTHLIKTRGQQVTLRCSPKSGHDTVSWYQQALGQGPQFIFQYYEEEERQRGNFPDRFSGHQFPNYSSELNVNALLLGDSALYLCASIRGGDYEQYFGPGTRLTVT.

The chain carries TRBV11-2 and TRBJ1-3; D is perhaps TRBD1 (5 bases). The CDR3 spans 15 residues. V dropped 7 bases and J dropped 0 bases, with 13 bases sitting between them. CDR1 is SGHAT, CDR2 FQNNGV, per germline. CDR3 region: CASNTLRDSGNTIYF. The CDR3 DNA reads as TGTGCCAGCAATACACTCAGGGACTCTGGAAACACCATATATTTT.

The V and J genes are TRBV7-9 and TRBJ1-3; 9 nucleotides line up with TRBD1. CDR3 length equals 16 residues. Germline CDR1 and CDR2: SEHNR and FQNEAQ (reference sequence). The V segment lost 7 bases and the J segment 3 bases; nucleotides outside the gene matches: 10. CDR3: CASTNTGGIFGNTIYF. The DNA for the CDR3 is TGTGCCAGCACCAATACAGGGGGCATCTTTGGAAACACCATATATTTT.

This clone came up once. The V gene is TRBV7-3, the J gene TRBJ1-1; 11 bases match TRBD1. This CDR3 comprises 14 residues. V gave up 5 bases and J gave up 5 bases; unmatched junction bases: 4. Germline CDR1 reads SGHTA; CDR2 reads FQGTGA. The CDR3 spells CASSMGQGVTEAFF. CDR3 nucleotide sequence: TGTGCCAGCAGCATGGGACAGGGGGTAACTGAAGCTTTCTTT.

This rearrangement joins TRBV29-1 to TRBJ2-5, with 9 bases matching TRBD1. CDR1 SQVTM and CDR2 ANQGSEA come from the germline V gene. CDR3 length: 13 residues. Trimming cost V 4 bases and J 5 bases; bases outside gene matches: 5. In DNA form, the CDR3 reads TGCAGCGTTGGAATACAGGGGGCCGAGACCCAGTACTTC. This encodes CSVGIQGAETQYF.

The chain uses TRBV7-2 and TRBJ2-4; 9 bases are a match to TRBD2. The CDR3 spans 16 residues. Losses at the gene ends were 5 bases for V and 2 bases for J; bases not matched to a gene: 7. Germline CDR1 is SGHTA and CDR2 is FQGNSA. The CDR3: CASSEGLAGSKNIQYF. The CDR3 coding sequence is TGTGCCAGCAGCGAAGGGCTAGCGGGATCCAAAAACATTCAGTACTTC.

The J gene is TRBJ1-1, the V gene TRBV7-9, with no clear D. V was shortened by 3 bases and J by 8 bases, with 10 bases between the two germline ends. The length of the CDR3 is 12 residues. Germline lookup yields CDR1 SEHNR and CDR2 FQNEAQ (reference sequence). In DNA, the CDR3 is TGTGCCAGCAGCTTGACCCTCGAAGAAGCTTTCTTT. Protein product: CASSLTLEEAFF.

This chain joins TRBV10-2 and TRBJ2-1; a possible D gene is TRBD2 (6 bases). The CDR3 runs to 15 residues. V gave up 4 bases and J gave up 0 bases, with 10 bases separating them. Germline V gene sequence: CDR1 WSHSY, CDR2 SAAADI. The CDR3 DNA reads TGCGCCAGCAGTGGGACCGGGAGCTCCTACAATGAGCAGTTCTTC. Translation: CASSGTGSSYNEQFF.

V is TRBV6-5 and J is TRBJ1-1; D ambiguous. The V and J ends lost 0 bases and 2 bases respectively, with 13 bases between them. The CDR3 sequence is 16 residues long. Looked up from germline, CDR1 is MNHEY and CDR2 is SVGAGI. DNA of the CDR3: TGTGCCAGCAGTTACTCGAACGGGAGGATCAACACTGAAGCTTTCTTT. Protein product: CASSYSNGRINTEAFF.

The gene calls are TRBV24-1 and TRBJ1-5; D not certain. V was trimmed by 2 bases and J by 9 bases, leaving 10 bases between them. Germline CDR1 and CDR2: KGHDR and SFDVKD. The CDR3 is 13 amino acids. The CDR3 loop reads CATSDYTSGPQHF. The CDR3, as DNA: TGTGCCACCAGTGATTATACATCGGGGCCCCAGCATTTT.

This clone is a singleton in its sample. The chain couples TRBV29-1 to TRBJ1-5; 7 nucleotides align to TRBD1. Trimming at V came to 6 bases and at J to 4 bases, leaving 3 bases not matched to a gene. Germline V CDR1 and CDR2: SQVTM, ANQGSEA. The CDR3 length is 12 residues. CDR3 in amino acids: CSVRQGNQPQHF. CDR3 in DNA: TGCAGCGTACGACAGGGTAATCAGCCCCAGCATTTT.